This T cell receptor beta chain was documented in a study of blood T cell repertoires in COVID-19 (dated by TCRdb to about 2020). Turning to the overall study: Samples from collaborators originated in the United States, Italy and Spain and spanned both the acute and convalescent phases of COVID-19. Where available, HLA class I and class II types were obtained from metadata supplied by the sample provider rather than from assay-based typing. The samples were drawn from two sources: the first 160 participants of the ongoing ImmuneRACE study, and fewer than 1,500 subjects contributed by 6 global collaborators. Subjects who had been exposed to COVID-19, were actively infected with it, or had recovered from it provided the deeply sampled blood TCRbeta repertoires that made up the dataset. The material from the prospective study consisted of cDNA or gDNA derived from T cells, B-cell-depleted T cells, or PBMCs. The repertoires were released in a freely available public database intended as a resource for research on the immune response to SARS-CoV-2. Nearly every sample came with metadata listing a de-identified subject ID, COVID-19 status, age in years and sex. Study-wide conclusions, independent of this receptor: The quantity of clinical and demographic metadata differed by source and by participant and was supplied without curation.

About this clone itself: Its cognate antigen has yet to be identified. No qualities accompany the bases; no much larger clone lies one base away.

TCRbeta CDR3 regions were amplified from genomic DNA by means of the immunoSEQ Assay, a bias-controlled multiplex PCR. The source study handled its data this way. The number of nucleated cells in each sample was estimated by amplification of reference gene primers within the assay. To quantify the absolute abundance of each unique TCRbeta CDR3 rearrangement, sequence reads were collapsed and filtered. For each sample, productive Simpson clonality was calculated as the square root of Simpson's diversity index over productive rearrangements. Imported from immuneACCESS, the table was reduced by TCRdb to in-frame sequences with V and J called. These copies leave out some clones; in studies compared against another copy, an unresolved V gene accounts for under half, and the cause of the remainder is not known. Clone size and V and J calls were adopted from that table, with D and trimming inferred from the DNA. This sample gives fewer than 200,000 clones in total; about 85% of them show up just once. The top ten constitute roughly 1.1% of the sample.

Samples from volunteer blood donors who had recovered from COVID-19 were contributed by a second Seattle source. Each collaborating institution followed its own protocols to collect whole blood in K2EDTA tubes. For TCRbeta analysis, collaborator samples were shipped as frozen whole blood, as isolated PBMCs, or as DNA extracted from either sample type. V gives up 6 bases and J gives up 9 bases, and the segment between their germline ends measures 16 bases. Sequences LNHDA (CDR1) and SQIVND (CDR2) are obtained from the germline V gene (reference sequence). From the cysteine up to the phenylalanine, the CDR3 has a length of 13 residues. The entry retains the CDR3 DNA only, 39 bases that are in frame from base 1.

Sequenced input: peripheral blood. This receptor chain uses TRBV19 and TRBJ2-3, and TRBD2 may be the D gene, going by 6 matching bases. This receptor was obtained from a man between 60 and 75 years old who had recovered from COVID-19. The CDR3 reads as follows: CASSGAPRGTQYF. The sequenced DNA: TGTGCCAGTAGCGGGGCCCCACGGGGGACGCAGTATTTT. The CDR3 plus the reference TRBV19 and TRBJ2-3 genes for the other parts give the full variable domain: DGGITQSPKYLFRKEGQNVTLSCEQNLNHDAMYWYRQDPGQGLRLIYYSQIVNDFQKGDIAEGYSVSREKKESFPLTVTSAQKNPTAFYLCASSGAPRGTQYFGPGTRLTVL.